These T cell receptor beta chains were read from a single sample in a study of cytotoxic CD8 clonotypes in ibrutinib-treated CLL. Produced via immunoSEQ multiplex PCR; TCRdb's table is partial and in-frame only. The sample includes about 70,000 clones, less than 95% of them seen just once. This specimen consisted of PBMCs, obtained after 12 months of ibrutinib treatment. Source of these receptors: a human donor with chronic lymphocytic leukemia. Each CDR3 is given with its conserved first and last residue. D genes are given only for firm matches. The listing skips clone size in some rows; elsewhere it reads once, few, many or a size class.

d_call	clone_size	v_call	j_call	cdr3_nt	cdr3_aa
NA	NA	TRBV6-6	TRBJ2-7	TGTGCCAGCAGTTCCCGGAACGAGCAGTACTTC	CASSSRNEQYF
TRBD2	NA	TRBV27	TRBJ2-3	TGTGCCAGCACCCTAGCGGGAGATGCAGATACGCAGTATTTT	CASTLAGDADTQYF
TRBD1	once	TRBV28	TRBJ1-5	TGTGCCAGCAGCCCCGGGACAGGGATGAGCAATCAGCCCCAGCATTTT	CASSPGTGMSNQPQHF
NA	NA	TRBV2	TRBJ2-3	TGTGCCAGCAAAACAGATACGCAGTATTTT	CASKTDTQYF
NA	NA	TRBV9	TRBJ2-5	TGTGCCAGCAGCCTAGGGGTGGGGGAGACCCAGTACTTC	CASSLGVGETQYF
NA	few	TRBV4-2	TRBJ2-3	TGTGCCAGCAGCCAGGGAGATGGTTTTGGCACAGATACGCAGTATTTT	CASSQGDGFGTDTQYF
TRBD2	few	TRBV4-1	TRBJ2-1	TGCGCCAGCAGCCCGGAGCGGGACTACAATGAGCAGTTCTTC	CASSPERDYNEQFF
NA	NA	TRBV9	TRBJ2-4	TGTGCCAGCGGAGACGGGGCCAAAAACATTCAGTACTTC	CASGDGAKNIQYF
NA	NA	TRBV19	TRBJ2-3	TGTGCCAGTACTCCCGGGGCCCCTGCAGATACGCAGTATTTT	CASTPGAPADTQYF
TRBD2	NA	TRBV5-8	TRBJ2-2	TGTGCCAGCAGCTTGCCTGGGACTAGCGGGAACACCGGGGAGCTGTTTTTT	CASSLPGTSGNTGELFF
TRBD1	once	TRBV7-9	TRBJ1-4	TGTGCCAGCAGCCCGAGGGACAGCCTTAATGAAAAACTGTTTTTT	CASSPRDSLNEKLFF
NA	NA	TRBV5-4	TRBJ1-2	TGTGCCAGCAGCCAGCTACAGGACTGGATGAATAACTATGGCTACACCTTC	CASSQLQDWMNNYGYTF
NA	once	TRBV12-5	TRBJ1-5	TGTGCTAGTGGTTTGTGGGGGGCAGAACAGCCCCAGCATTTT	CASGLWGAEQPQHF
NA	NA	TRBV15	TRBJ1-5	TGTGCCACCAGCCTCCCTTTAAAGACCAGCAATCAGCCCCAGCATTTT	CATSLPLKTSNQPQHF
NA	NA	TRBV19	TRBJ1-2	TGTGCCAGTAGCATGGCGCAGGGGTCCAACTATGGCTACACCTTC	CASSMAQGSNYGYTF
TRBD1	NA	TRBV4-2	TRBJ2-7	TGTGCCAGCAGCCTCAAAATAGCCGGGACAGGGGGCATCGAGCAGTACTTC	CASSLKIAGTGGIEQYF
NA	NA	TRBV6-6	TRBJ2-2	TGTGCCTGTGGCGGGTCCGGGGAGCTGTTTTTT	CACGGSGELFF
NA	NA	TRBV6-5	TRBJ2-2	TGTGCCTGCAAAAGGGACACCGGGGAGCTGTTTTTT	CACKRDTGELFF
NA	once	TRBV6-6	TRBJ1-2	TGTGCCAGCAGTTATGGGACAAAGGATGGCTACACCTTC	CASSYGTKDGYTF
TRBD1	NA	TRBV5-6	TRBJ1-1	TGTGCCAGCAGCTATCCGGGACAGGGGACGTGGAACACTGAAGCTTTCTTT	CASSYPGQGTWNTEAFF
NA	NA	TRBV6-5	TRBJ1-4	TGTGCCAGCAGGAAGGGTAGGGAAAAACTGTTTTTT	CASRKGREKLFF
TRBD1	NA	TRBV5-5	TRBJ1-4	TGTGCCAGCAGCTTGCAAAGGGGGCAACGTGAAAAACTGTTTTTT	CASSLQRGQREKLFF
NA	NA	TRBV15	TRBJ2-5	TGTGCCACCAGCAGCCCTTTTAGCCGGCCCCTGGGGGAGACCCAGTACTTC	CATSSPFSRPLGETQYF
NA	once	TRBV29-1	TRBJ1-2	TGCAGCTCTTACCTTGATGGCTACACCTTC	CSSYLDGYTF
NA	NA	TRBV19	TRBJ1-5	TGTGCCAGTAACTACGGACCCTCGCGCAATCAGCCCCAGCATTTT	CASNYGPSRNQPQHF
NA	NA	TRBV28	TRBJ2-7	TGTGCCAGCAGTCGCGACCCGATGACAGTTCTGGAGTACGAGCAGTACTTC	CASSRDPMTVLEYEQYF
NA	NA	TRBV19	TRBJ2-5	TGTGCCAGTAATTCTCTTTGGGCGAGCCAAGAGACCCAGTACTTC	CASNSLWASQETQYF
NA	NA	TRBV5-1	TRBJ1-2	TGCGCCAGCAGCATGTCACCCCGGGATAACTATGGCTACACCTTC	CASSMSPRDNYGYTF
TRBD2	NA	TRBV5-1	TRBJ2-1	TGCGCCAGCAGCAGGGCCTACGCCGGGACTAGCGACTACAATGAGCAGTTCTTC	CASSRAYAGTSDYNEQFF
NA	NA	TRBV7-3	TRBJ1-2	TGTGCCAGCAGCTTAGACAGTAACTATGGCTACACCTTC	CASSLDSNYGYTF
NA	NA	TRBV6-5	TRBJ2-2	TGTGCCAGCAAGAATCAGCGGGCGAACACCGGGGAGCTGTTTTTT	CASKNQRANTGELFF
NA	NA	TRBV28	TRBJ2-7	TGTGCCAGCAGTTTAGAACGTAGGGGCTACGAGCAGTACTTC	CASSLERRGYEQYF
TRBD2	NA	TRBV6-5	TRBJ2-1	TGTGCCAGCAGCCGATTAAGCGGGAGGGGCTATGAGCAGTTCTTC	CASSRLSGRGYEQFF
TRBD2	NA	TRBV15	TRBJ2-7	TGTGCCACCAGCAGAGATGGTCCCGGGAGGGTCCCCTACGAGCAGTACTTC	CATSRDGPGRVPYEQYF
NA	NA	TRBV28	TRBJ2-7	TGTGCCAGCAGTTTACAGGGGAAAGGCTACGAGCAGTACTTC	CASSLQGKGYEQYF
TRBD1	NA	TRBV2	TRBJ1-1	TGTGCCAGCATCCCTGGGACAGGGGACACTGAAGCTTTCTTT	CASIPGTGDTEAFF
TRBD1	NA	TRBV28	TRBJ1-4	TGTGCCAGCAGTCGACCGACAGGGGAGGGAGAAAAACTGTTTTTT	CASSRPTGEGEKLFF
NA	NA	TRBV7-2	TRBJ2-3	TGTGCCAGCAGCCACTACACAGATACGCAGTATTTT	CASSHYTDTQYF
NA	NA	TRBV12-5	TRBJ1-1	TGTGCTAGTGGTGGTGACAGGCTGAACACTGAAGCTTTCTTT	CASGGDRLNTEAFF
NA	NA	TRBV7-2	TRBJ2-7	TGTGCCAGCAGCATCCCGGGAACGGAATACGAGCAGTACTTC	CASSIPGTEYEQYF
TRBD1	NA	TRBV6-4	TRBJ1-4	TGTGCCAGCAGTGACCAGGACAGGCGGAGCGATGAAAAACTGTTTTTT	CASSDQDRRSDEKLFF
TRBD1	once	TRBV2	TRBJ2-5	TGTGCCAGCAGTGACGGACAGGGGGAAGAGACCCAGTACTTC	CASSDGQGEETQYF
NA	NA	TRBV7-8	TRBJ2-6	TGTGCCAGCAGCTTCCGGGACGGGGGCTCTGGGGCCAACGTCCTGACTTTC	CASSFRDGGSGANVLTF
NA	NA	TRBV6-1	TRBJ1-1	TGTGCCAGCAGTGTCGGGACGGTGAACACTGAAGCTTTCTTT	CASSVGTVNTEAFF
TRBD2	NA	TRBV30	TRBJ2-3	TGTGCCTGGAGTTGGGGACTAGCGGGTAGCACAGATACGCAGTATTTT	CAWSWGLAGSTDTQYF
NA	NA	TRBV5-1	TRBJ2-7	TGCGCCAGCAGCGATTTAGGGCGGGACGGTTCCTACGAGCAGTACTTC	CASSDLGRDGSYEQYF
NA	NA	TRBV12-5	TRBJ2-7	TGTGCTAGTGTCCGAGGGAATAGCAACGAGCAGTACTTC	CASVRGNSNEQYF
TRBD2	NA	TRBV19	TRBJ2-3	TGTGCCACCGGGACTAGCGGGAGGGGAAGCACAGATACGCAGTATTTT	CATGTSGRGSTDTQYF
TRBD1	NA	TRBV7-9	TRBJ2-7	TGTGCCAGCAGCTACACGACAGGGGTCTACGAGCAGTACTTC	CASSYTTGVYEQYF
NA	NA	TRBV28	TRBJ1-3	TGTGCCAGCACTCTGAGCACCTCTGGAAACACCATATATTTT	CASTLSTSGNTIYF